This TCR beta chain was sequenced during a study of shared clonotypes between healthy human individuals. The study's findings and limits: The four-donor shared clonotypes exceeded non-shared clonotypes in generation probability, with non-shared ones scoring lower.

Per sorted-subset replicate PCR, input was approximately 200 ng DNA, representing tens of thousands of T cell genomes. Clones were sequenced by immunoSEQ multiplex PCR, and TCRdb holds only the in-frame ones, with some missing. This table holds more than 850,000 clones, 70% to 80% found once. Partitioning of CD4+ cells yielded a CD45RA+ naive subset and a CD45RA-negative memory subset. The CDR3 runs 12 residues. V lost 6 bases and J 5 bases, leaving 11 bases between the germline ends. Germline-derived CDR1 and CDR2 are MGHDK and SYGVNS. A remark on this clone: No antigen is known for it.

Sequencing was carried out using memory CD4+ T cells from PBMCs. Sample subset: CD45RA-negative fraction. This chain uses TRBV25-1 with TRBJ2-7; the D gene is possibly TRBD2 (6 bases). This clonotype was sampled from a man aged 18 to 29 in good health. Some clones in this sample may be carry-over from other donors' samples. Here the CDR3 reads CASSDRGNEQYF. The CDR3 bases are TGTGCCAGCAGCGACCGGGGGAACGAGCAGTACTTC.